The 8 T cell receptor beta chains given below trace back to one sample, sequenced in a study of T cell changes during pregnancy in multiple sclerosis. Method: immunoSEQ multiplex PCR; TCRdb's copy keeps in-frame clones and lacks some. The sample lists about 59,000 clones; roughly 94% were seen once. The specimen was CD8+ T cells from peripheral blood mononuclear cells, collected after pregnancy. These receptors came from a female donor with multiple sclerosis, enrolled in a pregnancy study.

CDR3: CSSEALEETQYF. The DNA for the CDR3 is TGCAGCTCCGAGGCGTTGGAAGAGACCCAGTACTTC. The chain carries TRBV29-1 and TRBJ2-5; D is uncertain. Germline CDR1 and CDR2: SQVTM and ANQGSEA. This CDR3 is 12 amino acids long. The ends were cut back, 8 bases at V and 3 bases at J, with 13 bases in the middle.

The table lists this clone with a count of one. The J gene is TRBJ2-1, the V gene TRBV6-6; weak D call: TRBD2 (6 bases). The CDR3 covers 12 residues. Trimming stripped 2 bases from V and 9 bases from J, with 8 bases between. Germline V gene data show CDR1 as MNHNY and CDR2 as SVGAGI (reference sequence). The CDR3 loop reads CASSYGGSEQFF. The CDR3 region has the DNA TGTGCCAGCAGTTACGGGGGGAGTGAGCAGTTCTTC.

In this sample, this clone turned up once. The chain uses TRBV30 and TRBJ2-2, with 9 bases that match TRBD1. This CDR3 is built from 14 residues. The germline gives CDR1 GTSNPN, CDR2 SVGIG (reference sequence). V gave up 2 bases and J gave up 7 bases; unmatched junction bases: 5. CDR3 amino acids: CAWSWTGEVGELFF. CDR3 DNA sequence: TGTGCCTGGAGTTGGACAGGGGAGGTCGGGGAGCTGTTTTTT.

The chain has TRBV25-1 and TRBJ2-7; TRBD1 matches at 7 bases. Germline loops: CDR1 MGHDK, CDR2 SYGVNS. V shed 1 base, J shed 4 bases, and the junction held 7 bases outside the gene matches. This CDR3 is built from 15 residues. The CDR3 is CASSESAQGVYEQYF. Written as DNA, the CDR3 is TGTGCCAGCAGTGAATCTGCCCAGGGGGTATACGAGCAGTACTTC.

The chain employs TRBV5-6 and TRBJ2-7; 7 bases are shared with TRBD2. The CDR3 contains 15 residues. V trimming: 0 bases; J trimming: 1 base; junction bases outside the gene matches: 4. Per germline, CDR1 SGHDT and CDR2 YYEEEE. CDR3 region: CASSLGGTISYEQYF. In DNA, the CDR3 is TGTGCCAGCAGCTTGGGGGGGACTATTTCCTACGAGCAGTACTTC.

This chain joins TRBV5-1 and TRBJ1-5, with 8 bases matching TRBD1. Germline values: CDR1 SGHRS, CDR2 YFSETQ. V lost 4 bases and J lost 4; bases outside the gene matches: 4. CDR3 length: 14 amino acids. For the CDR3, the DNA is TGCGCCAGCAGCACAGGACAGGGAAATCAGCCCCAGCATTTT. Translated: CASSTGQGNQPQHF.

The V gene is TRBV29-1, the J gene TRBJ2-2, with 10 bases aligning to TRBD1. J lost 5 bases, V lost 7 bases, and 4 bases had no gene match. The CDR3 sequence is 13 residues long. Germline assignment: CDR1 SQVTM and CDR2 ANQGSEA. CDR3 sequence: CSGQGARTGELFF. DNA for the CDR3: TGCAGCGGACAGGGGGCACGAACCGGGGAGCTGTTTTTT.

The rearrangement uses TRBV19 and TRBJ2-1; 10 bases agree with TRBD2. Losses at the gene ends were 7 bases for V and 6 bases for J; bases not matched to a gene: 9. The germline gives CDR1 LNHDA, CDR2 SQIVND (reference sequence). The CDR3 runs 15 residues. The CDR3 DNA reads TGTGCCAGTATCCCCTCTAGCGGGAGTCCCAATGAGCAGTTCTTC. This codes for CASIPSSGSPNEQFF.